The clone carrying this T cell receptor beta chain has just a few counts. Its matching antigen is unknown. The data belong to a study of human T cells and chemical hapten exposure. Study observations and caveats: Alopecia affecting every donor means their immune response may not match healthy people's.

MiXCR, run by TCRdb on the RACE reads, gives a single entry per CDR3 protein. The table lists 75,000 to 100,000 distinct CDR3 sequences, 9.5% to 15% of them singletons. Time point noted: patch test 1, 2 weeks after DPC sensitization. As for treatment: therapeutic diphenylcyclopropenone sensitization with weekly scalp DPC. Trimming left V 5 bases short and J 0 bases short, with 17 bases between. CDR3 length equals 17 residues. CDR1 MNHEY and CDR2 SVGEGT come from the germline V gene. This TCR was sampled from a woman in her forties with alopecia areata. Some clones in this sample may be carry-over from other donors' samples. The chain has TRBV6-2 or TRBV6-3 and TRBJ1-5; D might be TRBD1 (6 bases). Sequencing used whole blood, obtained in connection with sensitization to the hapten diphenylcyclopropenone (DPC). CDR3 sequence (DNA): TGTGCCAGCAGTCAGGTACAGGGCTCGTATAGCAATCAGCCCCAGCATTTT. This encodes CASSQVQGSYSNQPQHF.